Ten or more counts support the clone carrying this TCR beta chain. Its antigen is still unknown. The data were taken from a study of T-cell reconstitution after alpha-beta-depleted transplantation in children. Unique molecular identifiers were incorporated when the TCRbeta library was constructed. MiXCR was run by TCRdb on the PCR reads, yielding one entry per CDR3 protein. The sample has about 200,000 distinct CDR3 sequences; 6.3% are singletons. Study-level findings and limits: A year post-transplant, T-cell counts and diversity derived mostly from newly produced T cells. Surviving recipient T cells and thymic progenitors accounted for the high day-60 TCRbeta diversity observed in some patients. After transplant, at about two months, alpha-beta T cells were reportedly derived from several hundred expanded graft clones.

This CDR3 region has 11 residues. CDR1 and CDR2 (germline): MDHEN, SYDVKM. Trimming removed 10 bases from V and 5 bases from J, with 12 bases in between. The clonotype comes from a girl in the first two years of life with combined immunodeficiency, due to receive a stem cell transplant. This material consisted of PBMCs, taken before TCRalphabeta/CD19-depleted stem cell transplant. This chain uses TRBV28 with TRBJ2-7; no clear D. CDR3 bases: TGTGCCACTCGTTTGGGTAACGAGCAGTACTTC. Translated, it gives CATRLGNEQYF.